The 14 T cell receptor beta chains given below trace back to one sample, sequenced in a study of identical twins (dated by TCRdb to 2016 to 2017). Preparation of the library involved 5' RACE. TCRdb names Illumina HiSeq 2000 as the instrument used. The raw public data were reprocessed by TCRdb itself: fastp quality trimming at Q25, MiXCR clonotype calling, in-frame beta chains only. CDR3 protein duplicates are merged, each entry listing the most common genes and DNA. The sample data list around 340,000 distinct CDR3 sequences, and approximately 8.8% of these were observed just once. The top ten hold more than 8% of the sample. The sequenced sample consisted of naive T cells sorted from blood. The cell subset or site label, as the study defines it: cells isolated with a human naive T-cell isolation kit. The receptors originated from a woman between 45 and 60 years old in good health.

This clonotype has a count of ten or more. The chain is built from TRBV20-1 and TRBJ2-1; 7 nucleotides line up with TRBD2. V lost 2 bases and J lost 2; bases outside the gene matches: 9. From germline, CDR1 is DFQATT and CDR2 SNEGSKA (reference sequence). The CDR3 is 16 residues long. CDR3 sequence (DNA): TGCAGTGCTAGAACTCCACTAGCGATGGCCTACAATGAGCAGTTCTTC. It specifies CSARTPLAMAYNEQFF.

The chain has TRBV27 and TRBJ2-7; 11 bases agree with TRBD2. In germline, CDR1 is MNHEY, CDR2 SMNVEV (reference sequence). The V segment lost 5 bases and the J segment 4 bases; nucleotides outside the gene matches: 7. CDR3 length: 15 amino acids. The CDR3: CASSPRLAGNYEQYF. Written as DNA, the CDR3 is TGTGCCAGCAGTCCCCGACTAGCGGGAAATTACGAGCAGTACTTC.

Here the CDR3 DNA reads TGCAGTGCTAGGGACAGGCCTCTCACAGATACGCAGTATTTT. Translated, it gives CSARDRPLTDTQYF. The rearrangement uses TRBV20-1 and TRBJ2-3, with TRBD1 identical over 7 bases. This CDR3 contains 14 residues. The V and J ends lost 3 bases and 2 bases, in that order; junction bases with no gene match: 5. From germline, CDR1 is DFQATT and CDR2 SNEGSKA (reference sequence).

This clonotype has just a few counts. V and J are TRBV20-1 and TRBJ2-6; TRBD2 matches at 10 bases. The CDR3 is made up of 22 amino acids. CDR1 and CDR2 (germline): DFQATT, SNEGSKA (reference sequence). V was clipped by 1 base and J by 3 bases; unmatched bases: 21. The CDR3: CSARGGGSRLAGPVHGANVLTF. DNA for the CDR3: TGCAGTGCTAGAGGGGGGGGCAGTCGACTAGCGGGTCCCGTTCATGGGGCCAACGTCCTGACTTTC.

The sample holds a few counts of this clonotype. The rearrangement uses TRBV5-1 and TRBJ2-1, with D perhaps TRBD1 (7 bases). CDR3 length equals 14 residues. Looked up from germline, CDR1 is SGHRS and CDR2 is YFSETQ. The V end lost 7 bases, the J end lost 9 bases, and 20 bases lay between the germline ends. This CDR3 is CASSTGPGGSEQFF. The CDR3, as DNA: TGCGCCAGCTCAACGGGCCCAGGGGGGAGTGAGCAGTTCTTC. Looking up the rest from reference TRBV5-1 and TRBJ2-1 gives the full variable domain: KAGVTQTPRYLIKTRGQQVTLSCSPISGHRSVSWYQQTPGQGLQFLFEYFSETQRNKGNFPGRFSGRQFSNSRSEMNVSTLELGDSALYLCASSTGPGGSEQFFGPGTRLTVL.

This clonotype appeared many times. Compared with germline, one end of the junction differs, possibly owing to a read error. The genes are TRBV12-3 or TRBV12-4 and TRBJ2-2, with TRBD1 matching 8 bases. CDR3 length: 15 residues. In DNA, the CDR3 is TGCGCCAGCAGCCTCGGGACAGGGAACACCGGGGAGCTGTTTTTT. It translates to CASSLGTGNTGELFF.

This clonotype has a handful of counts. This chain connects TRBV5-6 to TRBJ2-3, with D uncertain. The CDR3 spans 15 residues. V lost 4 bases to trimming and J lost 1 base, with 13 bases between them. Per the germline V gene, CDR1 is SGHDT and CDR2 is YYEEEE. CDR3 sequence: CASSQPRAGTDTQYF. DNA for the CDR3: TGTGCCAGCAGCCAACCCCGTGCGGGCACAGATACGCAGTATTTT. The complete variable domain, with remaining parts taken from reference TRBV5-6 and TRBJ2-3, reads DAGVTQSPTHLIKTRGQQVTLRCSPKSGHDTVSWYQQALGQGPQFIFQYYEEEERQRGNFPDRFSGHQFPNYSSELNVNALLLGDSALYLCASSQPRAGTDTQYFGPGTRLTVL.

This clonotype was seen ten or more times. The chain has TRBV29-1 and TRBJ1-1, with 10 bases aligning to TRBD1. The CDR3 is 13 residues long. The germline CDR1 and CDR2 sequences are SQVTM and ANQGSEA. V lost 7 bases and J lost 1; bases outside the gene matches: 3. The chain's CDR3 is CSARTGGNTEAFF. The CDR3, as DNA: TGCAGCGCAAGGACAGGGGGGAACACTGAAGCTTTCTTT. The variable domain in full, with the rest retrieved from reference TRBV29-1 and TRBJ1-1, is SAVISQKPSRDICQRGTSLTIQCQVDSQVTMMFWYRQQPGQSLTLIATANQGSEATYESGFVIDKFPISRPNLTFSTLTVSNMSPEDSSIYLCSARTGGNTEAFFGQGTRLTVV.

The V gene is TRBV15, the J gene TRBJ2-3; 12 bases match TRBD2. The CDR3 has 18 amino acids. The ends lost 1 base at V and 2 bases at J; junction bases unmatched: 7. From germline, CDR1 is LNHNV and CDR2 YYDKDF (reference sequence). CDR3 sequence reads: CATSRGKGLAGPTDTQYF. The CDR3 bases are TGTGCCACCAGCAGAGGAAAGGGACTAGCGGGTCCCACAGATACGCAGTATTTT.

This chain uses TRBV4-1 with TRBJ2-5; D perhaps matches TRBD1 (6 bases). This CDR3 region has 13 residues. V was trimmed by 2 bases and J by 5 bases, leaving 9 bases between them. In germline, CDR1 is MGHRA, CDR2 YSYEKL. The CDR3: CASSQTRGETQYF. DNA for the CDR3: TGCGCCAGCAGCCAAACTAGGGGGGAGACCCAGTACTTC.

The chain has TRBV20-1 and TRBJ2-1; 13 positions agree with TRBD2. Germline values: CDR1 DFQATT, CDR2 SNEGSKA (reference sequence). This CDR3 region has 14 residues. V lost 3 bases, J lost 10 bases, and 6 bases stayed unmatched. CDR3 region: CSASGLAGDGEQFF. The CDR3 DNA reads TGCAGTGCTAGCGGACTAGCGGGAGACGGAGAGCAGTTCTTC.

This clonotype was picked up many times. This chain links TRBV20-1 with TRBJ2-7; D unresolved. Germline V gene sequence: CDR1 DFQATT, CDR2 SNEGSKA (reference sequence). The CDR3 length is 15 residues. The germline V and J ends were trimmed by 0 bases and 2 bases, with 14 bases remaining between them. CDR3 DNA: TGCAGTGCTAGAGATCAGAGGACCGAACCCTACGAGCAGTACTTC. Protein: CSARDQRTEPYEQYF.

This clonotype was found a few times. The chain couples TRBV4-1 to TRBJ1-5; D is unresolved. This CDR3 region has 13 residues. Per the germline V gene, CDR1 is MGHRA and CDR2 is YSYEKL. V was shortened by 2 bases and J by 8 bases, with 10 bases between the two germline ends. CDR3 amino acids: CASSQFHTEPQHF. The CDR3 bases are TGCGCCAGCAGCCAATTCCATACGGAGCCCCAGCATTTT.

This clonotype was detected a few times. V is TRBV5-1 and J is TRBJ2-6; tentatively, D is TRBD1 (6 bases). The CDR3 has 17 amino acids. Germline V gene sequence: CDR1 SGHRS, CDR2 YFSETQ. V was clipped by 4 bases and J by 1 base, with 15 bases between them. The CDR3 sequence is CASSHRDTGSGANVLTF. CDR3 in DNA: TGCGCCAGCAGCCATCGGGACACCGGATCTGGGGCCAACGTCCTGACTTTC.